This TCR beta chain was found in a study of blood T cell repertoires in COVID-19 (dated by TCRdb to 2018 to 2020). For context, the study as a whole: Samples covering the acute and convalescent phases of COVID-19 were provided by collaborators in the United States, Italy and Spain. The prospective study material was composed of cDNA or gDNA derived from T cells, B-cell-depleted T cells, or PBMCs. The dataset comprised deeply sampled blood TCRbeta repertoires from subjects exposed to, actively infected with, or recovered from COVID-19. A freely available public database, intended as a resource for researchers studying the immune response to SARS-CoV-2, is where the repertoires were released. The samples were drawn from the first 160 participants of the ongoing ImmuneRACE study and from roughly 1,300 subjects provided by 6 global collaborators. Nearly every sample came with metadata listing a de-identified subject ID, COVID-19 status, age in years and sex. Where HLA class I and class II types were available, the types were taken from metadata supplied by the sample provider, not from assay-based typing. The paper's findings and limits, for the study overall: The amount of clinical and demographic metadata varied by source and participant and was provided uncurated.

The immunoSEQ Assay, a bias-controlled multiplex PCR, was used to amplify TCRbeta CDR3 regions from genomic DNA. Per the source publication's procedure: The number of nucleated cells in each sample was estimated by amplification of reference gene primers within the assay. To quantify the absolute abundance of each unique TCRbeta CDR3 rearrangement, sequence reads were collapsed and filtered. For each sample, productive Simpson clonality was calculated as the square root of Simpson's diversity index across productive rearrangements. In TCRdb, the immuneACCESS table is reduced to in-frame sequences with V and J assigned. These tables do not hold every clone; where another copy was compared, an unresolved V gene accounts for under half, and the others remain unexplained. The DNA gave D and trimming, while V, J and clone size come from that table. This sample holds about 230,000 clones; 70% to 90% were observed only once. Clones ranked in the top ten supply more than 10% of the sample.

A second Seattle source provided samples from volunteer blood donors who had recovered from COVID-19. Collaborating institutions collected whole blood in K2EDTA tubes following their own protocols. Collaborator samples were shipped for TCRbeta analysis as frozen whole blood, isolated PBMCs, or DNA extracted from either sample type. For CDR1 and CDR2, the germline V gene lists MGHDK and SYGVNS. Counted from cysteine to phenylalanine, this CDR3 has 14 amino acids. Just CDR3 DNA is preserved here, 42 bases in frame from base 1. V is reduced by 4 bases and J by 10 bases, leaving a spacing of 17 bases between them. This clone appeared once. The antigen this receptor binds is unknown. No quality values exist for individual bases; no much larger clone is one base distant.

What was sequenced was peripheral blood. The rearrangement combines TRBV25-1 with TRBJ2-1; D gene: possibly TRBD1, on 7 matching bases. The TCR was taken from a woman under 30 who had recovered from COVID-19. The CDR3 in this case is CASSGGQPSAEQFF. The nucleotide sequence reads as follows: TGTGCCAGCAGTGGGGGACAGCCTAGCGCGGAGCAGTTCTTC.